The 10 T cell receptor beta chains presented below share a single source sample, sequenced in a study of T-cell reconstitution after alpha-beta-depleted transplantation in children. Unique molecular identifiers were incorporated into the prepared TCRbeta library. TCRdb fed the PCR reads into MiXCR, producing one record per CDR3 protein. This table holds 100,000 or so distinct CDR3 sequences, 12% found once. The sequencing here drew on PBMCs from the stem cell graft donor, taken from the stem cell graft. The origin of the receptors is a human donor who donated a stem cell graft to a child with inherited bone marrow failure.

This clonotype was counted many times. The chain employs TRBV28 and TRBJ2-7; TRBD1 matches 9 bases. CDR1 is MDHEN, CDR2 SYDVKM, per germline. The V segment lost 2 bases and the J segment 3 bases; nucleotides outside the gene matches: 5. This CDR3 has 15 residues. CDR3 DNA: TGTGCCAGCAGTTTAATGGGACAGGGTGGCTACGAGCAGTACTTC. This encodes CASSLMGQGGYEQYF.

This clonotype has more than one count but fewer than ten. The genes are TRBV28 and TRBJ2-1; the D gene is possibly TRBD2 (5 bases). Looked up from germline, CDR1 is MDHEN and CDR2 is SYDVKM. Trimming shortened V by 2 bases and J by 6 bases, and 17 bases separated the two germline ends. This CDR3 is 16 amino acids long. The CDR3 DNA reads as TGTGCCAGCAGTTTAAACGGGGTTCTGGGATTCAATGAGCAGTTCTTC. It translates to CASSLNGVLGFNEQFF.

This clonotype occurred many times. The chain couples TRBV7-8 to TRBJ2-7; 10 bases line up with TRBD1. The germline V gene has CDR1 SGHVS and CDR2 FQNEAQ. The trim removed 2 bases at V and 4 bases at J, leaving 5 bases unmatched. The CDR3 runs to 15 residues. CDR3 bases: TGTGCCAGCAGCTTAACCGGGACAGGGGTTTACGAGCAGTACTTC. Translating gives CASSLTGTGVYEQYF.

The rearrangement links TRBV7-3 to TRBJ2-3, with D possibly TRBD2 on 6 matching bases. The length of the CDR3 is 15 residues. CDR1 and CDR2 from the germline V gene are SGHTA and FQGTGA. Between the trimmed V and J ends, which lost 5 bases and 0 bases, there was a span of 12 bases. CDR3 in amino acids: CASSPGTSSTDTQYF. The CDR3 DNA follows: TGTGCCAGCAGCCCCGGGACTTCCAGCACAGATACGCAGTATTTT.

Sample share makes this clonotype medium-sized. The chain combines TRBV11-2 with TRBJ2-1; the match to TRBD2 covers 7 bases. With 6 bases clipped from V and 4 bases from J, the junction kept 6 bases outside the gene matches. This CDR3 has 14 amino acids. Germline values: CDR1 SGHAT, CDR2 FQNNGV. The CDR3 spells CASSPSGPYNEQFF. CDR3 nucleotides: TGTGCCAGCAGTCCTAGCGGACCTTACAATGAGCAGTTCTTC.

In this sample, this clonotype turned up many times. The chain carries TRBV20-1 and TRBJ1-3, with TRBD1 identical over 7 bases. The junction had 9 bases not matched to a gene; V was cut back by 5 bases and J by 8 bases. The CDR3 is 13 amino acids. Germline lookup yields CDR1 DFQATT and CDR2 SNEGSKA (reference sequence). This CDR3 reads CSAQRQGSDTIYF. CDR3 DNA: TGCAGTGCTCAACGACAGGGATCAGACACCATATATTTT.

This clonotype was detected many times. A read error may account for a junction end that differs from germline. The chain joins TRBV20-1 to TRBJ1-1, with D perhaps TRBD1 (5 bases). CDR1 and CDR2 (germline): DFQATT, SNEGSKA (reference sequence). CDR3 length equals 14 residues. The CDR3 DNA is TGCATTGCTAGATATGGGGGGGGGGACACTGAAGCTTTCTTT. Protein sequence: CIARYGGGDTEAFF.

This clonotype appeared many times. V and J are TRBV7-2 and TRBJ2-2; a weak D match, TRBD1 (6 bases). This CDR3 region has 16 residues. CDR1 and CDR2 from the germline V gene are SGHTA and FQGNSA. V shed 1 base and J shed 1 base, with 10 bases lying between them. DNA for the CDR3: TGTGCCAGCAGCTTAGTGGGGGCGCGGAACACCGGGGAGCTGTTTTTT. It translates to CASSLVGARNTGELFF.

This clonotype was counted many times. V gene TRBV29-1 combines with J gene TRBJ2-5, with D unresolved. The germline V gene encodes CDR1 SQVTM and CDR2 ANQGSEA. V was trimmed by 8 bases and J by 5 bases, leaving 9 bases between them. The CDR3 totals 10 residues. The CDR3 loop is CSSLGETQYF. The CDR3 DNA follows: TGCAGCTCCCTTGGTGAGACCCAGTACTTC. Together with reference TRBV29-1 and TRBJ2-5, the CDR3 gives the full variable domain: SAVISQKPSRDICQRGTSLTIQCQVDSQVTMMFWYRQQPGQSLTLIATANQGSEATYESGFVIDKFPISRPNLTFSTLTVSNMSPEDSSIYLCSSLGETQYFGPGTRLLVL.

This clonotype showed up many times. V is TRBV20-1 and J is TRBJ2-7; D is ambiguous. V lost 2 bases, J lost 6 bases, and 11 bases lay in between. Germline V lookup: CDR1 DFQATT, CDR2 SNEGSKA (reference sequence). The CDR3 totals 12 residues. The CDR3 loop is CSARQPGPEQYF. The CDR3 DNA reads as TGCAGTGCTAGACAACCTGGTCCCGAGCAGTACTTC.